The table lists the clone carrying this T cell receptor beta chain with a few counts. Antigen unknown. This record comes from a study of beta chain features in type 1 diabetes. Points from the study as a whole: HLA effects on TCRB rearrangement stayed unresolved here. TCRB CDR3s were moderately but significantly shorter in Type 1 diabetes patients in all four CD4+ subsets. Naive, central memory and Treg TCRB repertoires appeared more alike in patients than in healthy donors.

The entirety of the isolated RNA underwent reverse transcription, so expressed TCRB transcripts were sequenced. Sequencing was performed with immunoSEQ multiplex PCR; in TCRdb, only in-frame clones are kept and a portion is missing. The sample shows around 150,000 clones, around 8% of them seen only once. The CDR3 spans 15 residues. Between the trimmed V and J ends, which lost 1 base and 4 bases, there was a span of 13 bases. The germline V gene has CDR1 SGHTA and CDR2 FQGNSA. This TCR was recovered from a young man in good health. The chain is built from TRBV7-2 and TRBJ1-2; a weak D match, TRBD1 (5 bases). Sequencing was carried out using central memory CD4+ T cells from blood. This CDR3 is CASSLDREGTYGYTF. The CDR3 bases are TGTGCCAGCAGCTTAGACCGGGAGGGGACCTATGGCTACACCTTC. Full variable domain (missing parts from reference TRBV7-2 and TRBJ1-2): GAGVSQSPSNKVTEKGKDVELRCDPISGHTALYWYRQSLGQGLEFLIYFQGNSAPDKSGLPSDRFSAERTGGSVSTLTIQRTQQEDSAVYLCASSLDREGTYGYTFGSGTRLTVV.